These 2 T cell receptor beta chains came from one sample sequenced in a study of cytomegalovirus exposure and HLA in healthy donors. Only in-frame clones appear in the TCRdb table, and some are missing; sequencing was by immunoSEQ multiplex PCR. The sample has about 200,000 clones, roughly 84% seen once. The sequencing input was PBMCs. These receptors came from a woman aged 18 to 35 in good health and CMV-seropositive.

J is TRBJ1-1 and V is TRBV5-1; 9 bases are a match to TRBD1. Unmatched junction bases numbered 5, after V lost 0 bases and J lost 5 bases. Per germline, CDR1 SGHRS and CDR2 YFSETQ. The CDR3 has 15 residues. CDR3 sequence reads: CASSLGTGGRTEAFF. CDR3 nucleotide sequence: TGCGCCAGCAGCTTGGGCACAGGGGGCCGGACTGAAGCTTTCTTT.

The CDR3 DNA is TGTGCCAGCCGACTCAACCGAGGGATCAATCAGCCCCAGCATTTT. This encodes CASRLNRGINQPQHF. This chain connects TRBV28 to TRBJ1-5, with D unresolved. This CDR3 contains 15 residues. The V gene's germline CDR1 is MDHEN and CDR2 SYDVKM. The V gene lost 8 bases and the J gene lost 3 bases, with 17 bases spanning the gap.